Following are 27 T cell receptor beta chains from one sample sequenced in a study of blood T cell repertoires in COVID-19. Assay: immunoSEQ multiplex PCR; the TCRdb copy retains only in-frame clones and omits some. Found here are 70,000 to 80,000 clones, roughly 80% of them singletons; the top ten hold 9.5% to 15%. Sequencing was carried out using peripheral blood. The origin of the receptors is a human donor in a cohort sampled during active COVID-19.

J is TRBJ2-6 and V is TRBV14; 9 bases agree with TRBD1. J gave up 4 bases and V 2 bases, and 6 bases lay outside the gene matches. CDR3 length: 17 residues. CDR1 SGHDN and CDR2 FVKESK come from the germline V gene. The CDR3 DNA is TGTGCCAGCAGCCAACCGGGACAGGGTACCGGGGCCAACGTCCTGACTTTC. Protein product: CASSQPGQGTGANVLTF.

This clone was detected once. The chain is built from TRBV9 and TRBJ1-2; 9 bases fit TRBD1. The CDR3 consists of 14 residues. CDR1 is SGDLS and CDR2 is YYNGEE in the germline V gene. Germline trimming cut 3 bases from V and 6 bases from J; bases unmatched to any gene: 6. The CDR3 DNA follows: TGTGCCAGCAGCGCCCCGGGACAGGGTGATGGCTACACCTTC. It is translated as CASSAPGQGDGYTF.

The genes are TRBV3-1 (or the pseudogene TRBV3-2) and TRBJ2-3; D uncertain. Trimming removed 4 bases at V and 6 bases at J, with 11 bases between. This CDR3 spans 13 amino acids. From germline, CDR1 is LGHDT and CDR2 YNNKEL (reference sequence). The DNA for the CDR3 is TGTGCCAGCAGCCCCCGCAGCGTGGATACGCAGTATTTT. Translated, it gives CASSPRSVDTQYF.

This clone occurred once. DNA of the CDR3: TGTGCCAGTAGTATGGGACAGGGATACCCCCCCTATGGCTACACCTTC. Its translation is CASSMGQGYPPYGYTF. The genes are TRBV19 and TRBJ1-2; 9 nucleotides match TRBD1. V was clipped by 3 bases and J by 4 bases; unmatched bases: 9. CDR1 LNHDA and CDR2 SQIVND come from the germline V gene (reference sequence). There are 16 residues in the CDR3.

The sample holds one count of this clone. The chain links TRBV9 to TRBJ2-1; D might be TRBD2 (6 bases). The CDR3 extends over 15 amino acids. The V end lost 2 bases, the J end lost 3 bases, and 12 bases lay between the germline ends. CDR1 SGDLS and CDR2 YYNGEE come from the germline V gene. The CDR3 sequence: CASSVDGSDYNEQFF. In DNA form, the CDR3 reads TGTGCCAGCAGCGTGGACGGGAGTGACTACAATGAGCAGTTCTTC.

V is TRBV18 and J is TRBJ2-2, with TRBD2 as a possible D gene (6 bases). The ends were cut back, 6 bases at V and 10 bases at J, with 18 bases in the middle. Germline CDR1 and CDR2: KGHSH and LQKENI. The CDR3 is 14 residues long. CDR3 sequence: CASSPGLTYEELFF. CDR3 sequence (DNA): TGTGCCAGCTCGCCGGGACTGACTTATGAGGAGCTGTTTTTT.

The chain employs TRBV7-3 and TRBJ2-2; D remains unclear. The ends were cut back, 6 bases at V and 3 bases at J, with 5 bases in the middle. The CDR3 covers 12 residues. The V gene's germline CDR1 is SGHTA and CDR2 FQGTGA. The CDR3 protein is CASSRYTGELFF. CDR3 nucleotide sequence: TGTGCCAGCAGTCGTTACACCGGGGAGCTGTTTTTT. Full variable domain (outside the CDR3, taken from reference TRBV7-3 and TRBJ2-2): GAGVSQTPSNKVTEKGKYVELRCDPISGHTALYWYRQSLGQGPEFLIYFQGTGAADDSGLPNDRFFAVRPEGSVSTLKIQRTERGDSAVYLCASSRYTGELFFGEGSRLTVL.

The V gene is TRBV10-3, the J gene TRBJ2-7; 10 bases match TRBD1. Per the germline V gene, CDR1 is ENHRY and CDR2 is SYGVKD. The CDR3 covers 13 residues. The J segment lost 3 bases and the V segment lost 8 bases, leaving 4 bases of the junction unmatched. CDR3 bases: TGTGCCATCCACGGACAGGGGGACTACGAGCAGTACTTC. Its translation: CAIHGQGDYEQYF.

V is TRBV10-3 and J is TRBJ2-7; TRBD2 agrees at 8 bases. V lost 3 bases to trimming and J lost 4 bases; unmatched junction nucleotides: 5. CDR1 ENHRY and CDR2 SYGVKD come from the germline V gene. This CDR3 is 14 amino acids long. CDR3 sequence reads: CAISEAGGAYEQYV. CDR3 coding DNA: TGTGCCATCAGTGAAGCCGGGGGGGCTTACGAGCAGTACGTC.

The chain carries TRBV28 and TRBJ1-1; TRBD1 is a possible D gene (6 bases). This CDR3 is built from 14 residues. Germline-derived CDR1 and CDR2 are MDHEN and SYDVKM. V was trimmed by 6 bases and J by 0 bases, leaving 11 bases between them. CDR3: CASSAGALNTEAFF. In nucleotides, the CDR3 is TGTGCCAGCAGCGCAGGGGCTTTGAACACTGAAGCTTTCTTT.

V is TRBV6-5 and J is TRBJ1-2; 7 nucleotides align to TRBD1. Germline V gene sequence: CDR1 MNHEY, CDR2 SVGAGI. The CDR3 runs 15 residues. Losses at the gene ends were 4 bases for V and 7 bases for J; bases not matched to a gene: 12. CDR3 protein: CASSSDRVGMVGYTF. The CDR3 nucleotides are TGTGCCAGCAGTTCCGACAGGGTGGGGATGGTTGGCTACACCTTC.

The chain uses TRBV10-3 and TRBJ2-7; 7 bases agree with TRBD1. The CDR3 spans 13 residues. Germline assignment: CDR1 ENHRY and CDR2 SYGVKD. V gave up 5 bases and J gave up 2 bases; unmatched junction bases: 3. CDR3 loop: CAISPGQTYEQYF. For the CDR3, the DNA is TGTGCCATCAGTCCGGGACAGACCTACGAGCAGTACTTC.

This clone was picked up a small number of times. This sequence joins TRBV7-2 and TRBJ1-2; 7 positions match TRBD1. V lost 6 bases to trimming and J lost 3 bases; unmatched junction nucleotides: 7. Germline CDR1 is SGHTA and CDR2 is FQGNSA. The CDR3 totals 14 residues. The CDR3 nucleotides are TGTGCCAGCAGTTGGGGACAGACTGACTATGGCTACACCTTC. It translates to CASSWGQTDYGYTF.

This chain connects TRBV5-6 to TRBJ2-7; 10 bases are a match to TRBD2. The CDR3 runs 16 residues. V lost 6 bases, J lost 5 bases, and 14 bases stayed unmatched. In germline, CDR1 is SGHDT, CDR2 YYEEEE. The CDR3 loop reads CASTLRIGLAGDEQYV. Written as DNA, the CDR3 is TGTGCCAGCACCCTACGCATAGGGCTAGCGGGAGACGAGCAGTACGTC.

The J gene is TRBJ2-7, the V gene TRBV12-3 or TRBV12-4, with 7 bases that match TRBD1. The CDR3 consists of 13 residues. The V and J ends lost 6 bases and 3 bases, in that order; junction bases with no gene match: 5. In DNA form, the CDR3 reads TGTGCCAGCAGGCCGGACAGGCGCTACGAGCAGTACTTC. This encodes CASRPDRRYEQYF.

The chain joins TRBV19 to TRBJ1-5, with D possibly TRBD1 on 6 matching bases. The CDR3 has 14 residues. The germline gives CDR1 LNHDA, CDR2 SQIVND (reference sequence). Trimming left V 5 bases short and J 8 bases short, with 16 bases between. The CDR3 here is CASSGTGGEKPQHF. The CDR3 DNA reads as TGTGCCAGTAGTGGCACGGGGGGCGAGAAGCCCCAGCATTTT.

This rearrangement joins TRBV24-1 to TRBJ1-2; the D is unclear. This CDR3 contains 13 residues. V was shortened by 3 bases and J by 8 bases, with 12 bases between the two germline ends. The germline V gene has CDR1 KGHDR and CDR2 SFDVKD. The CDR3 is CATSDHHRSGYTF. The CDR3, as DNA: TGTGCCACCAGTGATCACCACAGATCAGGCTACACCTTC.

This chain connects TRBV3-1 (or the pseudogene TRBV3-2) to TRBJ1-3; 7 bases fit TRBD1. Trimming took 1 base from V and 2 from J; bases not matched to a gene: 2. CDR3 size: 15 residues. Germline loops: CDR1 LGHDT, CDR2 YNNKEL (reference sequence). The CDR3 reads CASSQGGTAGNTIYF. The CDR3 region has the DNA TGTGCCAGCAGCCAAGGGGGGACAGCTGGAAACACCATATATTTT.

This clone was picked up a small number of times. The gene calls are TRBV18 and TRBJ2-7; 11 positions match TRBD1. The junction had 11 bases not matched to a gene; V was cut back by 4 bases and J by 6 bases. The CDR3 extends over 16 amino acids. Germline V lookup: CDR1 KGHSH, CDR2 LQKENI. CDR3 loop: CASSRPIGTGGIEQYF. The CDR3 coding sequence is TGTGCCAGCTCACGGCCAATCGGGACAGGGGGAATCGAGCAGTACTTC.

V gene TRBV6-4 combines with J gene TRBJ2-1, with 10 bases identical to TRBD2. The V and J ends lost 7 bases and 2 bases, in that order; junction bases with no gene match: 5. The CDR3 has 15 residues. CDR1 is MRHNA, CDR2 SNTAGT, per germline. DNA for the CDR3: TGTGCCAGCACCCACACTAGCGGGGCCTACAATGAGCAGTTCTTC. Translation gives CASTHTSGAYNEQFF.

The chain combines TRBV6-5 with TRBJ1-1, with 9 bases fitting TRBD1. Per the germline V gene, CDR1 is MNHEY and CDR2 is SVGAGI. This CDR3 region has 14 residues. The J segment lost 4 bases and the V segment lost 7 bases, leaving 7 bases of the junction unmatched. The CDR3 loop is CASNSQGAGTEAFF. The CDR3 coding sequence is TGTGCCAGCAACTCACAGGGGGCAGGCACTGAAGCTTTCTTT.

CDR3 sequence reads: CATSASGTGNYRNEQFF. The CDR3 bases are TGTGCCACCAGTGCCTCCGGGACAGGGAACTATAGGAATGAGCAGTTCTTC. The V call is TRBV24-1, the J call TRBJ2-1; 9 nucleotides match TRBD1. The CDR3 runs to 17 residues. Germline V CDR1 and CDR2: KGHDR, SFDVKD. V lost 5 bases, J lost 7 bases, and 14 bases stayed unmatched.

This chain connects TRBV3-1 (or the pseudogene TRBV3-2) to TRBJ2-6; TRBD1 is a possible D gene (5 bases). Trimming took 4 bases from V and 2 from J, leaving 9 bases between them. Germline-derived CDR1 and CDR2 are LGHDT and YNNKEL (reference sequence). The CDR3 totals 15 residues. CDR3 residues: CASSLQGTGANVLTF. In DNA, the CDR3 is TGTGCCAGCAGCCTTCAGGGAACTGGGGCCAACGTCCTGACTTTC.

This rearrangement joins TRBV5-1 to TRBJ2-2; 7 bases are shared with TRBD2. V shed 3 bases, J shed 3 bases, and the junction held 5 bases outside the gene matches. CDR1 and CDR2 from the germline V gene are SGHRS and YFSETQ. This CDR3 contains 15 residues. The CDR3 DNA reads TGCGCCAGCAGCTCGGCTAGCGGCTACACCGGGGAGCTGTTTTTT. Residues: CASSSASGYTGELFF.

This sequence joins TRBV5-1 and TRBJ2-2; 8 nucleotides align to TRBD2. The germline CDR1 and CDR2 sequences are SGHRS and YFSETQ. The V segment lost 2 bases and the J segment 0 bases; nucleotides outside the gene matches: 3. There are 16 residues in the CDR3. CDR3 loop: CASSLLAGSNTGELFF. As DNA, the CDR3 is TGCGCCAGCAGCTTATTAGCGGGATCGAACACCGGGGAGCTGTTTTTT.

This chain uses TRBV2 with TRBJ2-3; D is ambiguous. This CDR3 contains 15 residues. Germline V gene sequence: CDR1 SNHLY, CDR2 FYNNEI. Trimming pared 1 base from V and 1 base from J, leaving 9 bases between. The DNA for the CDR3 is TGTGCCAGCAGTGAAGGGCCTCCTGGCACAGATACGCAGTATTTT. Translating it yields CASSEGPPGTDTQYF.

This clone appeared a few times. The chain joins TRBV6-6 to TRBJ2-5; maybe TRBD2 (6 bases). The V gene's germline CDR1 is MNHNY and CDR2 SVGAGI (reference sequence). Trimming left V 10 bases short and J 12 bases short, with 18 bases between. The CDR3 totals 11 residues. The CDR3 sequence: CATGPGTWEYF. The CDR3 DNA is TGTGCCACCGGGCCCGGGACTTGGGAGTACTTC.